This T cell receptor (beta chain) derives from a study of regulatory T cells in long-lasting Graves disease. General study results and limits: A reduction in accuracy may have resulted from the small sample size.

Assembly of TCR beta libraries relied on iRepertoire HTBI primers together with Arm-PCR of CDR3 regions. TCRdb redid the calling of the multiplex PCR reads with MiXCR, one entry per CDR3 protein. The sample lists more than 450,000 distinct CDR3 sequences; 12% were seen once. This clonotype was picked up many times. Antigen: not known. As to time point: newly diagnosed GD, antithyroid drugs for less than 3 months. The TCR library was made from RNA extracted from PBMCs. EDTA tubes were used for drawing 8 to 9 milliliters of peripheral blood. These same records also appear under a second study, on T cells in Graves' hyperthyroidism and ophthalmopathy.

The source of this sequence is a woman in her twenties or thirties with Graves disease. The sequences come from peripheral blood mononuclear cells (PBMCs), collected at new diagnosis, from a patient treated with antithyroid drugs.

Here the CDR3 DNA reads TGTGCCAGCAGCCCTACTGTCAATGAAAAACTGTTTTTT. This codes for CASSPTVNEKLFF. The chain carries TRBV6-1 and TRBJ1-4; the D is unclear. Deletions cut 6 bases from V and 5 bases from J, with 10 bases between. Germline values: CDR1 MNHNS, CDR2 SASEGT. The CDR3 has 13 residues.